This TCR beta chain emerged from a study of shared clonotypes between healthy human individuals. Assay used: immunoSEQ multiplex PCR; TCRdb lists only in-frame clones, some missing. The sample yields hundreds of thousands of clones, approximately 95% seen once. Germline lookup yields CDR1 MNHEY and CDR2 SMNVEV (reference sequence). The germline V and J ends were trimmed by 1 base and 0 bases, with 13 bases remaining between them. CDR3 size: 16 residues. CD45RO negativity and positive selection for CCR7 defined naive CD8 cells, a population that excluded terminally differentiated effector memory CD45RA+ cells. Each sample came from a Caucasian adult donor living in Nashville, Tennessee.

The rearrangement links TRBV27 to TRBJ2-7; D may be TRBD1 (6 bases). The specimen was naive CD8+ T cells sorted from blood. The TCR sequence derives from a woman aged 30 to 39 in good health. This chain's CDR3 is CASSLYQGSSSYEQYF. CDR3 DNA: TGTGCCAGCAGTTTATATCAGGGGTCGAGCTCCTACGAGCAGTACTTC.